One sample yielded the 5 T cell receptor beta chains listed below, sequenced in a study of blood T cells in healthy people across ages. Together with a sample-barcoded 5' primer, a J-beta primer mix was included in a second PCR lasting roughly 6 to 12 cycles. MiXCR, run by TCRdb on the 5' RACE reads, gives a single entry per CDR3 protein. Of around 850,000 distinct CDR3 sequences in the sample, roughly 34% are singletons; the top ten hold 13%. Sequencing used blood. Receptors were obtained from a man between 18 and 29 years old in good health.

This clonotype was picked up many times. V usage is TRBV12-3 or TRBV12-4 and J usage is TRBJ2-1, with TRBD2 matching over 9 bases. V was pared by 9 bases and J by 0 bases, with 3 bases of the junction left unmatched. This CDR3 has 14 amino acids. The DNA of the CDR3 is TGTGCCAGTCGTAGCGGGAGCTCCTACAATGAGCAGTTCTTC. Protein sequence: CASRSGSSYNEQFF.

This clonotype appeared a few times. The chain combines TRBV25-1 with TRBJ1-1, with 10 nucleotides matching TRBD1. Looked up from germline, CDR1 is MGHDK and CDR2 is SYGVNS. V lost 1 base and J lost 4; bases outside the gene matches: 3. The CDR3 totals 15 residues. The CDR3 is CASSEFGTGVTEAFF. CDR3 coding DNA: TGTGCCAGCAGTGAATTTGGGACAGGGGTCACTGAAGCTTTCTTT.

This clonotype occurred a few times. The chain employs TRBV12-3 or TRBV12-4 and TRBJ2-1, with 9 bases identical to TRBD2. The end of the DNA is better explained by TRBJ2-7, so the J call may be wrong. The CDR3 runs to 17 residues. CDR3 nucleotide sequence: TGTGCCAGCAGTTCCCAACGGGGGACTAGCTCCTACAATGAGCAGTACTTC. This gives the protein CASSSQRGTSSYNEQYF.

This clonotype was counted at least ten times. The chain links TRBV12-3 or TRBV12-4 to TRBJ2-3; D is uncertain. This CDR3 comprises 12 residues. V was clipped by 3 bases and J by 2 bases, with 3 bases between them. As DNA, the CDR3 is TGTGCCAGCAGTTTCTTCACAGATACGCAGTATTTT. As protein: CASSFFTDTQYF.

This clonotype was counted many times. The rearrangement uses TRBV7-2 and TRBJ1-5; perhaps TRBD1 as D (5 bases). The CDR3 loop spans 16 amino acids. Germline V CDR1 and CDR2: SGHTA, FQGNSA. V was clipped by 0 bases and J by 1 base, with 10 bases between them. The DNA of the CDR3 is TGTGCCAGCAGCTTAGCGGGGGTAGGAAGCAATCAGCCCCAGCATTTT. Amino acids: CASSLAGVGSNQPQHF.